These T cell receptor beta chains were read from a single sample in a study of CD8 T cells in Susac syndrome. MiXCR, run by TCRdb on the immunoSEQ multiplex PCR reads, gives a single entry per CDR3 protein. The profile covers just over 150,000 distinct CDR3 sequences, with 94% appearing a single time and around 0.21% taken by the ten largest. Sequencing used CD8+ T cells from PBMCs. The receptor source for this set is a human donor with multiple sclerosis. Both conserved end residues are part of each CDR3. The D gene is left open where the match is weak. Rows may omit the clone size; those that give it use once, few, many or a size class.

size	J	D	V	CDR3	DNA
NA	TRBJ1-2	NA	TRBV7-9	CASSSGAGNGYTF	TGTGCCAGCAGCTCAGGGGCGGGCAATGGCTACACCTTC
once	TRBJ1-1	NA	TRBV29-1	CSVVEGDEAFF	TGCAGCGTTGTCGAGGGGGATGAAGCTTTCTTT
NA	TRBJ2-1	TRBD1	TRBV2	CASSEGRGFYNEQFF	TGTGCCAGCAGTGAGGGCAGGGGGTTCTACAATGAGCAGTTCTTC
once	TRBJ1-1	NA	TRBV5-6	CASSSEADTEAFF	TGTGCCAGCAGCTCGGAGGCTGACACTGAAGCTTTCTTT
NA	TRBJ2-3	NA	TRBV6-2/TRBV6-3	CASSYRIITDTQYF	TGTGCCAGCAGCTACCGAATAATCACAGATACGCAGTATTTT
NA	TRBJ1-1	NA	TRBV29-1	CSVDADSNTEAFF	TGCAGCGTTGACGCGGATTCGAACACTGAAGCTTTCTTT
NA	TRBJ2-1	TRBD2	TRBV4-3	CASSLTSGGHNEQFF	TGCGCCAGCAGCCTTACTAGCGGGGGACACAATGAGCAGTTCTTC
NA	TRBJ2-3	TRBD2	TRBV7-9	CASSWTSGVLDTQYF	TGTGCCAGCAGCTGGACTAGCGGGGTGCTTGATACGCAGTATTTT
NA	TRBJ1-4	TRBD1	TRBV28	CASSTGQRNEKLFF	TGTGCCAGCAGCACGGGACAGCGGAATGAAAAACTGTTTTTT
NA	TRBJ1-3	NA	TRBV7-6	CASSLDPIATAGNTIYF	TGTGCCAGCAGCTTGGATCCCATCGCTACTGCCGGAAACACCATATATTTT
NA	TRBJ2-1	NA	TRBV3-1	CASSQGGDPYNEQFF	TGTGCCAGCAGCCAAGGGGGGGACCCATACAATGAGCAGTTCTTC
NA	TRBJ2-5	NA	TRBV7-8	CASSLDRQLQETQYF	TGTGCCAGCAGCTTAGATCGGCAGCTCCAAGAGACCCAGTACTTC
NA	TRBJ2-5	NA	TRBV14	CASSRFGQQETQYF	TGTGCCAGCAGCCGATTCGGACAACAAGAGACCCAGTACTTC
NA	TRBJ2-1	NA	TRBV3-1	CASSQVPAHEQFF	TGTGCCAGCAGCCAAGTTCCGGCCCATGAGCAGTTCTTC
NA	TRBJ2-5	TRBD2	TRBV3-1	CASSQRGLADSQETQYF	TGTGCCAGCAGCCAGCGGGGACTAGCGGATTCGCAAGAGACCCAGTACTTC
once	TRBJ2-3	NA	TRBV15	CATSRGRSFTTDTQYF	TGTGCCACCAGCAGGGGAAGGAGTTTTACCACAGATACGCAGTATTTT
NA	TRBJ2-7	NA	TRBV9	CASSRQDLGEQYF	TGTGCCAGCAGCCGACAGGATCTGGGCGAGCAGTACTTC
NA	TRBJ2-1	TRBD2	TRBV7-3	CASSLDSGGSYNEQFF	TGTGCCAGCAGCTTAGATAGCGGGGGTTCCTACAATGAGCAGTTCTTC
NA	TRBJ2-7	TRBD1	TRBV11-2	CASTQTGTGAYEQYF	TGTGCCAGCACTCAAACCGGGACAGGGGCCTACGAGCAGTACTTC
NA	TRBJ2-3	TRBD1	TRBV7-6	CASSPKTGATDTQYF	TGTGCCAGCAGTCCGAAGACAGGGGCGACAGATACGCAGTATTTT
NA	TRBJ2-7	TRBD1	TRBV29-1	CSVVTTGGEQYF	TGCAGCGTTGTTACCACAGGGGGCGAGCAGTACTTC
NA	TRBJ1-1	NA	TRBV11-2	CASSLAAKNTEAFF	TGTGCCAGCAGCTTAGCGGCAAAGAACACTGAAGCTTTCTTT
once	TRBJ1-1	NA	TRBV24-1	CATSGSGYGTEAFF	TGTGCCACCAGTGGGTCAGGGTACGGCACTGAAGCTTTCTTT
NA	TRBJ1-1	NA	TRBV7-9	CASTGGRTEAFF	TGTGCCAGCACGGGGGGGCGGACTGAAGCTTTCTTT
NA	TRBJ2-3	TRBD2	TRBV11-3	CASSLRAGVPKDTQYF	TGTGCCAGCAGCTTAAGGGCGGGAGTCCCCAAAGATACGCAGTATTTT
NA	TRBJ1-6	NA	TRBV9	CASSVEGSNSPLHF	TGTGCCAGCAGCGTTGAAGGATCCAATTCACCCCTCCACTTT
NA	TRBJ1-5	TRBD1	TRBV27	CASGRGNQPQHF	TGTGCCAGCGGCAGGGGGAATCAGCCCCAGCATTTT
NA	TRBJ1-1	NA	TRBV19	CASSIAGITEAFF	TGTGCCAGTAGTATCGCAGGGATCACTGAAGCTTTCTTT
once	TRBJ1-4	TRBD1	TRBV15	CATSGDRGRHEKLFF	TGTGCCACCAGCGGAGACAGGGGGCGTCATGAAAAACTGTTTTTT
NA	TRBJ2-7	NA	TRBV13	CASSGGGAFPYEQYF	TGTGCCAGCAGCGGAGGGGGGGCTTTCCCCTACGAGCAGTACTTC
NA	TRBJ2-7	NA	TRBV7-8	CASSLRPAEYEQYF	TGTGCCAGCAGCTTAAGACCCGCAGAGTACGAGCAGTACTTC
NA	TRBJ2-5	TRBD2	TRBV11-2	CASSSRTSGGAGETQYF	TGTGCCAGCAGCTCTCGGACTAGCGGGGGGGCCGGAGAGACCCAGTACTTC
NA	TRBJ1-5	NA	TRBV30	CAWSVRLHQPQHF	TGTGCCTGGAGTGTTCGACTCCACCAGCCCCAGCATTTT
NA	TRBJ1-2	NA	TRBV13	CASSQGTSGYTF	TGTGCCAGCAGCCAGGGAACCTCGGGCTACACCTTC
NA	TRBJ1-6	NA	TRBV2	CASSEAFRGSGYNSPLHF	TGTGCCAGCAGTGAAGCTTTTCGGGGGTCAGGTTATAATTCACCCCTCCACTTT
NA	TRBJ1-6	NA	TRBV23-1	CASSQTRYRTYNSPLHF	TGCGCCAGCAGTCAAACGAGGTATAGGACCTATAATTCACCCCTCCACTTT
once	TRBJ2-7	NA	TRBV14	CASSQEVLYEQYF	TGTGCCAGCAGCCAAGAAGTACTCTACGAGCAGTACTTC
NA	TRBJ2-3	TRBD1	TRBV2	CASSPGGLVDTQYF	TGTGCCAGCAGCCCAGGGGGCCTGGTAGATACGCAGTATTTT
NA	TRBJ1-1	NA	TRBV6-4	CASRVTWTEAFF	TGTGCCAGCAGAGTTACTTGGACTGAAGCTTTCTTT
NA	TRBJ2-1	TRBD2	TRBV5-4	CASSLDPRGGYNEQFF	TGTGCCAGCAGCTTGGATCCGCGGGGGGGCTACAATGAGCAGTTCTTC
NA	TRBJ2-7	TRBD2	TRBV27	CASSPPLLAGRIYEQYF	TGTGCCAGCAGTCCGCCCCTCCTAGCGGGTAGGATCTACGAGCAGTACTTC
NA	TRBJ1-4	NA	TRBV9	CASSFSDATNEKLFF	TGTGCCAGCAGCTTCTCGGATGCAACTAATGAAAAACTGTTTTTT
NA	TRBJ1-5	TRBD1	TRBV12-3/TRBV12-4	CASSLVWTGDNQPQHF	TGTGCCAGCAGTTTAGTTTGGACAGGAGACAATCAGCCCCAGCATTTT
NA	TRBJ2-4	NA	TRBV7-8	CASSDGVRGKNIQYF	TGTGCCAGCAGCGACGGGGTTCGCGGCAAAAACATTCAGTACTTC
NA	TRBJ2-7	NA	TRBV20-1	CSASGISRAYEQYF	TGCAGTGCTAGTGGGATCAGCAGAGCCTACGAGCAGTACTTC
NA	TRBJ2-6	NA	TRBV28	CASSTGEGTGANVLTF	TGTGCCAGCAGTACAGGGGAGGGGACTGGGGCCAACGTCCTGACTTTC
NA	TRBJ2-5	NA	TRBV6-5	CASSYSRLGETQYF	TGTGCCAGCAGTTACTCACGGCTGGGGGAGACCCAGTACTTC
NA	TRBJ1-1	NA	TRBV28	CASSFPGRNTEAFF	TGTGCCAGCAGTTTCCCAGGGCGGAACACTGAAGCTTTCTTT
NA	TRBJ2-7	NA	TRBV2	CASTQGGYLGEQYF	TGTGCCAGCACCCAGGGGGGGTACTTGGGCGAGCAGTACTTC
NA	TRBJ1-2	NA	TRBV15	CATSRALELREDGYTF	TGTGCCACCAGCAGAGCCCTAGAGCTTAGGGAAGATGGCTACACCTTC